The 5 T cell receptor beta chains in this list originate from one sample, sequenced in a study of blood T cell repertoires in COVID-19. Assay: immunoSEQ multiplex PCR; the TCRdb copy retains only in-frame clones and omits some. This table has 45,000 to 55,000 clones, around 78% appearing once. Sequencing was performed on peripheral blood. These TCRs come from a human donor in a cohort sampled during active COVID-19.

The CDR3 DNA reads as TGTGCCAGCAGGGTCACAGGGAGGGGATATGGCTACACCTTC. This gives the protein CASRVTGRGYGYTF. V gene TRBV6-5 combines with J gene TRBJ1-2; D is perhaps TRBD1 (6 bases). This CDR3 has 14 amino acids. Between the trimmed V and J ends, which lost 6 bases and 5 bases, there was a span of 16 bases. CDR1 and CDR2 from the germline V gene are MNHEY and SVGAGI.

This chain uses TRBV5-1 with TRBJ1-1; TRBD1 might be the D (6 bases). V lost 8 bases, J lost 4 bases, and 9 bases lay in between. The CDR3 is made up of 11 amino acids. Germline values: CDR1 SGHRS, CDR2 YFSETQ. The CDR3 loop reads CASRDTTEAFF. The CDR3 DNA is TGCGCCAGTCGGGACACCACTGAAGCTTTCTTT.

This chain uses TRBV11-3 with TRBJ2-6, with a possible D match to TRBD1 (5 bases). The CDR3 runs 18 residues. CDR1 and CDR2 (germline): SGHNT, YENEEA. V lost 4 bases and J 0 bases, leaving 16 bases between the germline ends. CDR3 sequence reads: CASSSGQGRSSGANVLTF. The CDR3 bases are TGTGCCAGCAGCTCTGGGCAGGGTCGTAGCTCTGGGGCCAACGTCCTGACTTTC. Variable domain in full (rest from reference TRBV11-3 and TRBJ2-6): EAGVVQSPRYKIIEKKQPVAFWCNPISGHNTLYWYLQNLGQGPELLIRYENEEAVDDSQLPKDRFSAERLKGVDSTLKIQPAELGDSAVYLCASSSGQGRSSGANVLTFGAGSRLTVL.

The chain has TRBV6-5 and TRBJ2-5; a weak D match, TRBD1 (5 bases). Germline loops: CDR1 MNHEY, CDR2 SVGAGI. The CDR3 runs to 14 residues. V gave up 7 bases and J gave up 5 bases, with 17 bases separating them. The CDR3, as DNA: TGTGCCAGCAAACCAGGGTCCGGGTGGGAGACCCAGTACTTC. Its translation: CASKPGSGWETQYF.

V is TRBV6-6 and J is TRBJ1-4, with D hard to call. The length of the CDR3 is 14 residues. Germline V CDR1 and CDR2: MNHNY, SVGAGI (reference sequence). Trimming removed 7 bases at V and 8 bases at J, with 17 bases between. The chain's CDR3 is CASTSTAGPEKLFF. The CDR3 bases are TGTGCCAGCACCTCGACTGCCGGCCCCGAAAAACTGTTTTTT.